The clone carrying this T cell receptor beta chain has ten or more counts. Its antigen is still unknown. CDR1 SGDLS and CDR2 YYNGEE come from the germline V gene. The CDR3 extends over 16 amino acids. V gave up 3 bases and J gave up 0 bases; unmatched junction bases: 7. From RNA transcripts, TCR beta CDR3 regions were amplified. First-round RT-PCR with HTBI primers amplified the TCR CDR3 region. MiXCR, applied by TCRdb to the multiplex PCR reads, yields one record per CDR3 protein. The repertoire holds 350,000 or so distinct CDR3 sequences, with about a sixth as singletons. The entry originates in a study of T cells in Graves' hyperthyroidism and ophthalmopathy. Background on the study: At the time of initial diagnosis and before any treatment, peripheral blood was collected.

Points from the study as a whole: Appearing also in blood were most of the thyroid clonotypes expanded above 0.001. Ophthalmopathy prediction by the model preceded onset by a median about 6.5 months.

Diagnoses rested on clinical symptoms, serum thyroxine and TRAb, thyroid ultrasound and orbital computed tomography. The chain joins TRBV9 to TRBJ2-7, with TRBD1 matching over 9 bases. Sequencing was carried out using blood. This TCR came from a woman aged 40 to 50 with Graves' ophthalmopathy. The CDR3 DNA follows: TGTGCCAGCAGCGCAGGGACAGGGAGGCCCTCCTACGAGCAGTACTTC. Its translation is CASSAGTGRPSYEQYF. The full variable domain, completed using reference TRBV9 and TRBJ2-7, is DSGVTQTPKHLITATGQRVTLRCSPRSGDLSVYWYQQSLDQGLQFLIQYYNGEERAKGNILERFSAQQFPDLHSELNLSSLELGDSALYFCASSAGTGRPSYEQYFGPGTRLTVT.